These T cell receptor beta chains were read from a single sample in a study of cytomegalovirus exposure and HLA in healthy donors. Using immunoSEQ multiplex PCR, the repertoire was profiled, and TCRdb retains in-frame clones only, with some absent. The repertoire holds more than 80,000 clones, more than 65% seen once, with roughly 8% in the top ten. Sequencing was carried out using PBMCs. The receptors shown here come from a human donor in good health. Both conserved end residues are part of each CDR3. The order of the fields is CDR3 protein, V gene.

CDR3: CASSYYLNTGELFF
V: TRBV6-5

CDR3: CASNSGTGANTEAFF
V: TRBV27

CDR3: CASSSGTANEKLFF
V: TRBV7-6

CDR3: CSVEDYSGSLRGNEQFF
V: TRBV29-1

CDR3: CASSLRGPPNPDTQYF
V: TRBV6-4

CDR3: CASSMGREIYGYTF
V: TRBV19

CDR3: CASSPSVGGLGGSYNEQFF
V: TRBV7-9

CDR3: CASSSQGPNTEAFF
V: TRBV7-9

CDR3: CASSAPGGDTQYF
V: TRBV6-4

CDR3: CASSPQNRYEQYF
V: TRBV19

CDR3: CASRLAGGPYNEQFF
V: TRBV6-5

CDR3: CASTQGGRDTGELFF
V: TRBV5-4

CDR3: CAIRQLNTIYF
V: TRBV10-3

CDR3: CASGDSYYEQYF
V: TRBV27

CDR3: CAWSVHPASGRNGQYF
V: TRBV30

CDR3: CASSLASGRRADTQYF
V: TRBV7-2

CDR3: CASSLLRGHFTEAFF
V: TRBV7-9

CDR3: CASTTGEVMNTEAFF
V: TRBV19

CDR3: CASSLPGQGAGTGELFF
V: TRBV7-9

CDR3: CASSPRTKFSAEAFF
V: TRBV19

CDR3: CAWSSTGRTEAFF
V: TRBV30

CDR3: CASSYGGGNNEQFF
V: TRBV6-5

CDR3: CASSQQTGGAGANVLTF
V: TRBV7-8

CDR3: CASSLRGKGQGAHNEQFF
V: TRBV18

CDR3: CASSWRLARDKYNEQFF
V: TRBV13

CDR3: CASSSGPNQPQHF
V: TRBV27

CDR3: CASSLEGQGSNEQYF
V: TRBV5-1

CDR3: CASSDANRGKGGYTF
V: TRBV6-1

CDR3: CASSFPGVEFSKQYF
V: TRBV7-2

CDR3: CASSERGWNQPQHF
V: TRBV2

CDR3: CASRAEAIDKQFF
V: TRBV2

CDR3: CASSYGQSYEQYF
V: TRBV6-6

CDR3: CASSELPGNQPQHF
V: TRBV6-5

CDR3: CASSLSEIRWDEQFF
V: TRBV18

CDR3: CASSPPGQGIYQPQHF
V: TRBV18

CDR3: CASSPPGSYEQYF
V: TRBV19

CDR3: CSSTGGQGRSTGYTF
V: TRBV7-9

CDR3: CASSPSGLAGGKGPTDTQYF
V: TRBV5-4

CDR3: CASSPRSLNEKLFF
V: TRBV18

CDR3: CASSSRETQYF
V: TRBV11-2

CDR3: CASSPPWGPTEAFF
V: TRBV18

CDR3: CASRTGSQEQYF
V: TRBV7-9

CDR3: CASSLVLGGGGQFF
V: TRBV28

CDR3: CAISGGKATGELFF
V: TRBV10-3

CDR3: CASSRTSGRATDTQYF
V: TRBV9

CDR3: CAISLTGGKATNEKLFF
V: TRBV10-3

CDR3: CASKGSGLNTEAFF
V: TRBV6-4

CDR3: CASSTRDTIYF
V: TRBV6-1

CDR3: CASSLLQGTGQETQYF
V: TRBV27

CDR3: CATSRDLLRQISSGANVLTF
V: TRBV15

CDR3: CASSILRADNQPQHF
V: TRBV19

CDR3: CASSQDGGAGANVLTF
V: TRBV4-2

CDR3: CASSADRDQPQHF
V: TRBV7-8

CDR3: CASSLRQDTNEKLFF
V: TRBV18

CDR3: CASSLGGWNTEAFF
V: TRBV5-1

CDR3: CASSYIARSPPVREQYF
V: TRBV2

CDR3: CASSEILVADTQYF
V: TRBV2

CDR3: CASRDGTGIYNEQFF
V: TRBV6-4

CDR3: CASSGGRSGEMQETQYF
V: TRBV5-4

CDR3: CASSIGGRRDTGELFF
V: TRBV7-2